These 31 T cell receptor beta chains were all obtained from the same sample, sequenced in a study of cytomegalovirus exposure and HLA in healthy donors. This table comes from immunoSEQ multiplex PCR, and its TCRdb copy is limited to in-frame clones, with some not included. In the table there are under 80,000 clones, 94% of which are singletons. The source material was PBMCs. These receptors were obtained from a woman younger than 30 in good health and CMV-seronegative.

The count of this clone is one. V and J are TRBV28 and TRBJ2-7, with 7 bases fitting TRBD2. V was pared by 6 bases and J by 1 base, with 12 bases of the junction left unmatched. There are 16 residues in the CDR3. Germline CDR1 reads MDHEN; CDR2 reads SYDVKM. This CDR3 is CASSPTSDNLSYEQYF. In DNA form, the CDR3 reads TGTGCCAGCAGCCCCACTAGCGACAACCTTTCCTACGAGCAGTACTTC.

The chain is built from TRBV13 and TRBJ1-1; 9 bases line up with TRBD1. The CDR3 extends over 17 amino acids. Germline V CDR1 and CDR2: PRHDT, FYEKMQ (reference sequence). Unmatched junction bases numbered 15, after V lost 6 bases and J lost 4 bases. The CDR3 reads CASRPDRGTSLSTEAFF. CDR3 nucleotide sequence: TGTGCCAGCAGACCGGACAGGGGAACTTCTTTGAGCACTGAAGCTTTCTTT.

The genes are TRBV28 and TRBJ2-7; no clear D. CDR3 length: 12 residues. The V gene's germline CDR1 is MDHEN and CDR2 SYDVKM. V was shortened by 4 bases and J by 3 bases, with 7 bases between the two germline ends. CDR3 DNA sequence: TGTGCCAGCAGTTCGGTCGACTACGAGCAGTACTTC. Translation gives CASSSVDYEQYF.

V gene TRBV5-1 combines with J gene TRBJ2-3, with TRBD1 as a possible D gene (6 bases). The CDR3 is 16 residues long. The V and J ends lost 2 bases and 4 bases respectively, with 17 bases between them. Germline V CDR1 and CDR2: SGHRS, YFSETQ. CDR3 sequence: CASSLGHGQRADTQYF. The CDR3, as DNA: TGCGCCAGCAGCTTAGGACACGGACAGCGCGCAGATACGCAGTATTTT.

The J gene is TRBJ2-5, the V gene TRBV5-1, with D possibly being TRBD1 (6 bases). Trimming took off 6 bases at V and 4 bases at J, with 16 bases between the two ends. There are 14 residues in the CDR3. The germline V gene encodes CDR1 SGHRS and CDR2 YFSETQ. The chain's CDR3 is CASTPGQVPETQYF. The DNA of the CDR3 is TGCGCCAGCACTCCGGGACAAGTTCCAGAGACCCAGTACTTC.

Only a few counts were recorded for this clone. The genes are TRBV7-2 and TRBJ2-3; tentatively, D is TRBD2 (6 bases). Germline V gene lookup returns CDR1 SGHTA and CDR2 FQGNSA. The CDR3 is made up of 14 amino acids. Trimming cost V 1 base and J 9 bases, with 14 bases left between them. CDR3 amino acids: CASSLDGGIGTQYF. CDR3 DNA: TGTGCCAGCAGCTTAGATGGAGGGATAGGGACGCAGTATTTT.

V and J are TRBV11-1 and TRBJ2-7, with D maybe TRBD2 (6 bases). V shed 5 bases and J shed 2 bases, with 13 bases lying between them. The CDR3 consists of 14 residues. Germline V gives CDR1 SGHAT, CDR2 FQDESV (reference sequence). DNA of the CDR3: TGTGCCAGCAGCACAACGCGGGGCGCCTACGAGCAGTACTTC. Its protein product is CASSTTRGAYEQYF.

The CDR3 region has the DNA TGCGCCAGCAGCAAGGTGGCTTATGACGGAGCCTACAATGAGCAGTTCTTC. It is translated as CASSKVAYDGAYNEQFF. The genes are TRBV4-3 and TRBJ2-1; no clear D. V lost 5 bases to trimming and J lost 2 bases, with 19 bases between them. The CDR3 sequence is 17 residues long. Germline lookup yields CDR1 LGHNA and CDR2 YSLEER.

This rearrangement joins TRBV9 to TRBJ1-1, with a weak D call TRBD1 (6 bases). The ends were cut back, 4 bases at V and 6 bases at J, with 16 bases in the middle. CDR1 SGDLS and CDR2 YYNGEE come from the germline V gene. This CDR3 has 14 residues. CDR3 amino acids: CASSSGAGWAEAFF. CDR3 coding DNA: TGTGCCAGCAGCTCAGGGGCAGGGTGGGCTGAAGCTTTCTTT.

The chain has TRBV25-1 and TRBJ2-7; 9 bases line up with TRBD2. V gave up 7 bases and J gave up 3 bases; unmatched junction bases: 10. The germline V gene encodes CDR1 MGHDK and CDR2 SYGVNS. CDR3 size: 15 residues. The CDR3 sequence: CASNSGSQGLYEQYF. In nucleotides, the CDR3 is TGTGCCAGCAATAGCGGGAGCCAGGGACTCTACGAGCAGTACTTC.

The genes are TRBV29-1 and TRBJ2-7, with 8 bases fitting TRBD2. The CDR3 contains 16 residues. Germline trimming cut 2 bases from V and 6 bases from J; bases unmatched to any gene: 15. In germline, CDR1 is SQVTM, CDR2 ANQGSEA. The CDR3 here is CSVEKGVGRAGSEQYF. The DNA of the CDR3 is TGCAGCGTTGAAAAGGGGGTCGGGAGGGCCGGGAGCGAGCAGTACTTC.

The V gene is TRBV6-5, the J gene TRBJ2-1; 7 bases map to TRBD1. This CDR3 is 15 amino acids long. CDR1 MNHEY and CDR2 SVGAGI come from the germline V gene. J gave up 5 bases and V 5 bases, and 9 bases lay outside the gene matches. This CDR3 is CASSPVLDRDNEQFF. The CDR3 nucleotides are TGTGCCAGCAGTCCAGTTTTAGACAGGGACAATGAGCAGTTCTTC.

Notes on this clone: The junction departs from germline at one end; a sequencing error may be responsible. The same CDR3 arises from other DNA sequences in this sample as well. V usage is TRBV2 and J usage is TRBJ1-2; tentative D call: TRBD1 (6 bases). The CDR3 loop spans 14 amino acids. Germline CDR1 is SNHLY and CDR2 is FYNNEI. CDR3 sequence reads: CASSGQTINYGYTF. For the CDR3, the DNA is TGTGCCAGCTCAGGACAGACTATTAACTATGGCTACACTTTC.

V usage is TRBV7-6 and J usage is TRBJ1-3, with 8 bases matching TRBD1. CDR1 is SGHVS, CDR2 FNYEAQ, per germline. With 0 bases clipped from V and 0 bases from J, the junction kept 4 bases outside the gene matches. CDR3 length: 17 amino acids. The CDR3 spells CASSLALQGGSGNTIYF. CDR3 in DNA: TGTGCCAGCAGCTTAGCGCTACAGGGGGGCTCTGGAAACACCATATATTTT.

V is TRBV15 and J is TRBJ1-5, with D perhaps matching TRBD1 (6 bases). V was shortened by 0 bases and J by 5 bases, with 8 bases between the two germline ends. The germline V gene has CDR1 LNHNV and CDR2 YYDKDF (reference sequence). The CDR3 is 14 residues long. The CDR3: CATSRDRTDQPQHF. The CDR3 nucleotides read TGTGCCACCAGCAGAGATAGGACAGATCAGCCCCAGCATTTT. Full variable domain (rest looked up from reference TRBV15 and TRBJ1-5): DAMVIQNPRYQVTQFGKPVTLSCSQTLNHNVMYWYQQKSSQAPKLLFHYYDKDFNNEADTPDNFQSRRPNTSFCFLDIRSPGLGDTAMYLCATSRDRTDQPQHFGDGTRLSIL.

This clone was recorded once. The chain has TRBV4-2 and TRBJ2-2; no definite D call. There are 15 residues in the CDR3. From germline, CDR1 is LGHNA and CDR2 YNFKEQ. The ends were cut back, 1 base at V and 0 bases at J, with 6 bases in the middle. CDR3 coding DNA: TGTGCCAGCAGCCAAGTCCTAGCGAACACCGGGGAGCTGTTTTTT. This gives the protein CASSQVLANTGELFF.

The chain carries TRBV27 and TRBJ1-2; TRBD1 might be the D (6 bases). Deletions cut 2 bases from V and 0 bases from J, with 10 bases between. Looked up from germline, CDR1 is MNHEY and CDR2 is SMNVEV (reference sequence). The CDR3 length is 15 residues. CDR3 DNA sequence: TGTGCCAGCAGTTTAAAAGGGACAACTAACTATGGCTACACCTTC. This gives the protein CASSLKGTTNYGYTF.

The CDR3, as DNA: TGTGCCATCAGTGCGGGGACAGGGGGAGTTTACAATGAGCAGTTCTTC. As protein: CAISAGTGGVYNEQFF. V usage is TRBV10-3 and J usage is TRBJ2-1, with 11 bases fitting TRBD1. Trimming cost V 4 bases and J 4 bases; bases outside gene matches: 6. CDR1 and CDR2 (germline): ENHRY, SYGVKD. The CDR3 runs to 16 residues.

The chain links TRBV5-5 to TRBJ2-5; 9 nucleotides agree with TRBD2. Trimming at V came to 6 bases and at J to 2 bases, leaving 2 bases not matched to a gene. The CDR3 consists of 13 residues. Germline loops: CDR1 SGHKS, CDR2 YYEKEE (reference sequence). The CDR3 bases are TGTGCCAGCAAAACTAGCGGGCAAGAGACCCAGTACTTC. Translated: CASKTSGQETQYF.

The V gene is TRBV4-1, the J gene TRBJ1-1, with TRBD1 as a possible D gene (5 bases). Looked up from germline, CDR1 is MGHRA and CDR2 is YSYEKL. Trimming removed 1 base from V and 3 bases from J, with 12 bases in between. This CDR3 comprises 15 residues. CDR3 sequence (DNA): TGCGCCAGCAGCCAAGTTCAGGGCTTGGACACTGAAGCTTTCTTT. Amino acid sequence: CASSQVQGLDTEAFF.

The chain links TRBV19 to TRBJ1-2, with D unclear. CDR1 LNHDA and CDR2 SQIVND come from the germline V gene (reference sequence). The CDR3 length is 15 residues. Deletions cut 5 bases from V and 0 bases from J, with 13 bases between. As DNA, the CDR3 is TGTGCCAGTAGTGGATTGAGGGAAGCTAACTATGGCTACACCTTC. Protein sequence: CASSGLREANYGYTF.

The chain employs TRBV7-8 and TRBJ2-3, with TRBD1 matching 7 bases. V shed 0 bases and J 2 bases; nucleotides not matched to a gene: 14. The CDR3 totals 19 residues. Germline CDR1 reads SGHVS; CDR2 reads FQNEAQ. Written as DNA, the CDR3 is TGTGCCAGCAGCTTAGCGCGCTCCTGGCAGGGGGTTAACACAGATACGCAGTATTTT. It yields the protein CASSLARSWQGVNTDTQYF.

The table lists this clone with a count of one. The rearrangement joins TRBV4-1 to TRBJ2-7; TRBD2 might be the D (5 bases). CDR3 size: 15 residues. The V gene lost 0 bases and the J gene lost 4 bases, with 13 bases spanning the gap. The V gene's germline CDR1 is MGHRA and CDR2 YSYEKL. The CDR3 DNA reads TGCGCCAGCAGCCAAGATCAAAGGACTTATTACGAGCAGTACTTC. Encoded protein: CASSQDQRTYYEQYF.

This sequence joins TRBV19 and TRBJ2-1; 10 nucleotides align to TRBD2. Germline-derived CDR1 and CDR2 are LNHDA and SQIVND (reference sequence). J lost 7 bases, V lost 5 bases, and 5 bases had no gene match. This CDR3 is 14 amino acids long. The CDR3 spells CASSGSGRVNEQFF. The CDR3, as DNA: TGTGCCAGTAGTGGGAGCGGGAGGGTTAATGAGCAGTTCTTC.

CDR3 region: CASSPAGQGAGEQYF. In DNA form, the CDR3 reads TGTGCCAGCAGCCCTGCGGGACAGGGGGCGGGGGAGCAGTACTTC. This sequence joins TRBV11-2 and TRBJ2-7, with 12 nucleotides matching TRBD1. CDR3 length equals 15 residues. Germline V lookup: CDR1 SGHAT, CDR2 FQNNGV. V gave up 5 bases and J gave up 7 bases; unmatched junction bases: 9. Drawing the rest from reference TRBV11-2 and TRBJ2-7, the complete variable domain is EAGVAQSPRYKIIEKRQSVAFWCNPISGHATLYWYQQILGQGPKLLIQFQNNGVVDDSQLPKDRFSAERLKGVDSTLKIQPAKLEDSAVYLCASSPAGQGAGEQYFGPGTRLTVT.

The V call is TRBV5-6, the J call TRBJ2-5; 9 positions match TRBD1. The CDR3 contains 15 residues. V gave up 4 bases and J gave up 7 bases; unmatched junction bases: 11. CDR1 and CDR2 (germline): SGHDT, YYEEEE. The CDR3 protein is CASSHRGLGSTTQYF. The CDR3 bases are TGTGCCAGCAGCCACAGGGGGCTGGGATCGACGACCCAGTACTTC.

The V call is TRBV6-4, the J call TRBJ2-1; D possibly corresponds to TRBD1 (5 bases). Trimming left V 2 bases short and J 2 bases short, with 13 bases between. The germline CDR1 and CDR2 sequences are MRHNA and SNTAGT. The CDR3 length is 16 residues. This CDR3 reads CASSDTTDEPYNEQFF. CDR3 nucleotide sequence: TGTGCCAGCAGTGACACGACAGATGAACCCTACAATGAGCAGTTCTTC.

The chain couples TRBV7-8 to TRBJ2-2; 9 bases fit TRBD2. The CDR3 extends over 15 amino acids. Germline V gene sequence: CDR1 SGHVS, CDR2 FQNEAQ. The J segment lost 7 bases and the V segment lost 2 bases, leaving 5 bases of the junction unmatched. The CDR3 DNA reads TGTGCCAGCAGCTTACTAGCGGGATCGGGCGGGGAGCTGTTTTTT. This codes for CASSLLAGSGGELFF.

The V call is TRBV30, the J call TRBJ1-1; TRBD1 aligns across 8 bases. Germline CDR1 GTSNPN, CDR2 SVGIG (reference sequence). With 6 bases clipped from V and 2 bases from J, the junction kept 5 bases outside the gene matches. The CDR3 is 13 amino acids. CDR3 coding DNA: TGTGCCTGCCTACAGGGGGATAACACTGAAGCTTTCTTT. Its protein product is CACLQGDNTEAFF. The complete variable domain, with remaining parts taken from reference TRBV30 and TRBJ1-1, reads SQTIHQWPATLVQPVGSPLSLECTVEGTSNPNLYWYRQAAGRGLQLLFYSVGIGQISSEVPQNLSASRPQDRQFILSSKKLLLSDSGFYLCACLQGDNTEAFFGQGTRLTVV.

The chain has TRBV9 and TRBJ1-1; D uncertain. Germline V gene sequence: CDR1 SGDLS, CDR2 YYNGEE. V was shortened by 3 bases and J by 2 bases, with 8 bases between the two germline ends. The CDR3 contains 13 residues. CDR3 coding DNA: TGTGCCAGCAGCGAACAAGTAAACACTGAAGCTTTCTTT. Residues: CASSEQVNTEAFF.

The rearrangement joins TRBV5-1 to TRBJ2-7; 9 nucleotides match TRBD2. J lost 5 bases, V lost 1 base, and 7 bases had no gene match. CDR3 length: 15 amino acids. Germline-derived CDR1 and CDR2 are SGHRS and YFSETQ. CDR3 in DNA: TGCGCCAGCAGCTTGCCAGCGGGAGGTTCCCACGAGCAGTACTTC. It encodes CASSLPAGGSHEQYF. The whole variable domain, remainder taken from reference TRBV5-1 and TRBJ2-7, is KAGVTQTPRYLIKTRGQQVTLSCSPISGHRSVSWYQQTPGQGLQFLFEYFSETQRNKGNFPGRFSGRQFSNSRSEMNVSTLELGDSALYLCASSLPAGGSHEQYFGPGTRLTVT.